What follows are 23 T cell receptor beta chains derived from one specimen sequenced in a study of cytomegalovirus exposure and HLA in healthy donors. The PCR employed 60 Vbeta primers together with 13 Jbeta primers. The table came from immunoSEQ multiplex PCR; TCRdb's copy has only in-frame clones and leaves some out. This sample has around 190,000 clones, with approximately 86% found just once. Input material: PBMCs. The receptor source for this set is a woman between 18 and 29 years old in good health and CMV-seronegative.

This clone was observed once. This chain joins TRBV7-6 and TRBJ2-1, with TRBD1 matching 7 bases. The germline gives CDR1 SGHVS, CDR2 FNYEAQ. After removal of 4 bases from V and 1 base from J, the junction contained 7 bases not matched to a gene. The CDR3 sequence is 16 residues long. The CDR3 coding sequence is TGTGCCAGCAGCTCCTACAGGGGTGGGTCCTACAATGAGCAGTTCTTC. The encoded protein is CASSSYRGGSYNEQFF.

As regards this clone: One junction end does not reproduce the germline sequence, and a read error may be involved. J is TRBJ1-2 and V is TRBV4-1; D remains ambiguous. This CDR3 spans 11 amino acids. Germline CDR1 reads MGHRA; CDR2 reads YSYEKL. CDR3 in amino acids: CASSQGYSYTF. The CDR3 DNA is TGCGCCAGCAGCCAAGGCTATAGCTACACCTTC.

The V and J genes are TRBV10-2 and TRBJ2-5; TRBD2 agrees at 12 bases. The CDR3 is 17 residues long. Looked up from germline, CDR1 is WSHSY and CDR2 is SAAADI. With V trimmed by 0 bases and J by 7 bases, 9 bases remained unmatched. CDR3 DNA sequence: TGCGCCAGCAGTGAGTCCCAACTAGCGGGGGGTGCAGGGACCCAGTACTTC. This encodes CASSESQLAGGAGTQYF.

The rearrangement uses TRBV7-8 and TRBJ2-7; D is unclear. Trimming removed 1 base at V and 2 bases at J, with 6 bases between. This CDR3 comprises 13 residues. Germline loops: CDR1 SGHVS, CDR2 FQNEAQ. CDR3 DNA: TGTGCCAGCAGCTTAGTGGCTCCCTACGAGCAGTACTTC. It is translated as CASSLVAPYEQYF.

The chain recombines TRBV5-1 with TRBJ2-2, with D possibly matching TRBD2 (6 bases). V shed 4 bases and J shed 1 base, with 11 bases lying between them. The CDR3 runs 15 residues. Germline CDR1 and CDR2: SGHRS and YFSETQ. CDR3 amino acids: CASSPGGVNTGELFF. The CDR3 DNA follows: TGCGCCAGCAGCCCCGGAGGGGTGAACACCGGGGAGCTGTTTTTT.

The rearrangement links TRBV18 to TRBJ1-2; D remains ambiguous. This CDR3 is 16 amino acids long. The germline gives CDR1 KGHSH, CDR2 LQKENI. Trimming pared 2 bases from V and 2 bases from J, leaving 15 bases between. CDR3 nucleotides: TGTGCCAGCTCACCAACTCCCCCGCCCGCCAACTATGGCTACACCTTC. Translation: CASSPTPPPANYGYTF.

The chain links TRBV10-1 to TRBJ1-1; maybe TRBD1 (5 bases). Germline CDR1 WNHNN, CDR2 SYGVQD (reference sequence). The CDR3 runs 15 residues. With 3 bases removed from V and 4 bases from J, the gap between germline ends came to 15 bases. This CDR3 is CASSEHRGPGTEAFF. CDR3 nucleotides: TGCGCCAGCAGTGAACATAGGGGCCCCGGCACTGAAGCTTTCTTT.

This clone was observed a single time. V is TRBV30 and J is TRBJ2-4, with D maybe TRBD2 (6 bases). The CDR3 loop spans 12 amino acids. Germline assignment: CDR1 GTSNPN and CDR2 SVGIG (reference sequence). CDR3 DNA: TGTGCTACTGGGGTAGTGCGGGGCATTCAGTACTTC. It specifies CATGVVRGIQYF. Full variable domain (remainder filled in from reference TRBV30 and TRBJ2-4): SQTIHQWPATLVQPVGSPLSLECTVEGTSNPNLYWYRQAAGRGLQLLFYSVGIGQISSEVPQNLSASRPQDRQFILSSKKLLLSDSGFYLCATGVVRGIQYFGAGTRLSVL.

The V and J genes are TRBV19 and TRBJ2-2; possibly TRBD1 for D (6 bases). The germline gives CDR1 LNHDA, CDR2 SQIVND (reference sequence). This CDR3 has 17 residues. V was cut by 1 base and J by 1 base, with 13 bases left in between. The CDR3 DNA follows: TGTGCCAGTAGTATAGCCCCAATAGGGGGGAACACCGGGGAGCTGTTTTTT. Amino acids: CASSIAPIGGNTGELFF.

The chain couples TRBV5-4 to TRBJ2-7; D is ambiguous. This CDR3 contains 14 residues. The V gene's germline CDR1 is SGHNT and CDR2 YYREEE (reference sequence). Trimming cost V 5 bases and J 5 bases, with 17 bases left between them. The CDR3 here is CASRDFSSANEQYF. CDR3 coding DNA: TGTGCCAGCAGAGACTTCTCCTCGGCTAACGAGCAGTACTTC.

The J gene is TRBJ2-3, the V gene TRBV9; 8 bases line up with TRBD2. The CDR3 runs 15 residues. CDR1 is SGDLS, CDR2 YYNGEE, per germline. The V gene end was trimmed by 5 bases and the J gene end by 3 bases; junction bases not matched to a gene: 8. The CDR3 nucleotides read TGTGCCAGCAGTTGGGGGGGACTAGGTACAGATACGCAGTATTTT. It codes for CASSWGGLGTDTQYF.

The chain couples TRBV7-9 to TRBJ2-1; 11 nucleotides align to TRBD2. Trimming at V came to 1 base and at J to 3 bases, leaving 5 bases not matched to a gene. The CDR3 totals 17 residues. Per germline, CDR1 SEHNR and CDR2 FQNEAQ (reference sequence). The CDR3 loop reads CASSLGRLAGLYNEQFF. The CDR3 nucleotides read TGTGCCAGCAGCTTAGGTCGACTAGCGGGGCTCTACAATGAGCAGTTCTTC.

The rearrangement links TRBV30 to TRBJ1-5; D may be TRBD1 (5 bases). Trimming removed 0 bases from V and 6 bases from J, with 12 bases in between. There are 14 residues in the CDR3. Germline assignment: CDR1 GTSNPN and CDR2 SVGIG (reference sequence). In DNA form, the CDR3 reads TGTGCCTGGAGTGTATTTGGGGGGAGTCAGCCCCAGCATTTT. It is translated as CAWSVFGGSQPQHF. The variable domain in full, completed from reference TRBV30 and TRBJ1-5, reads SQTIHQWPATLVQPVGSPLSLECTVEGTSNPNLYWYRQAAGRGLQLLFYSVGIGQISSEVPQNLSASRPQDRQFILSSKKLLLSDSGFYLCAWSVFGGSQPQHFGDGTRLSIL.

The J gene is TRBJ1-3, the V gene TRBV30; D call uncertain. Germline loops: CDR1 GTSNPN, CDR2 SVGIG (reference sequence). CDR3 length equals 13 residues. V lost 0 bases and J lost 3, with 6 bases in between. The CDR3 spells CAWSVSDGNTIYF. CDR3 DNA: TGTGCCTGGAGTGTGTCAGATGGAAACACCATATATTTT.

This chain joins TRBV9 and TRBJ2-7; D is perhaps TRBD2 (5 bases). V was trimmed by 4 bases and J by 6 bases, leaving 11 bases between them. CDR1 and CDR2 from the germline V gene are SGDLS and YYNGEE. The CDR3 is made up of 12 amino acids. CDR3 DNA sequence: TGTGCCAGCAGCCAGGACGGAGGCGAGCAGTACTTC. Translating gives CASSQDGGEQYF.

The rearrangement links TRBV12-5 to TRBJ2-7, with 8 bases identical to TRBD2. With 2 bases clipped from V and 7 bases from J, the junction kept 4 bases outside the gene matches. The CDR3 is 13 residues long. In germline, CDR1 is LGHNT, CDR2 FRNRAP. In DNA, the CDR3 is TGTGCTAGTGGTTTGACTAGCGGCCTGGAGCAGTACTTC. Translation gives CASGLTSGLEQYF.

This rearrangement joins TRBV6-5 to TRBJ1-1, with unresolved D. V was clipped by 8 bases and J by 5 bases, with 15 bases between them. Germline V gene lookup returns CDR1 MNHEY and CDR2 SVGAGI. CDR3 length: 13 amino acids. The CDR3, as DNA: TGTGCCAGCGCTCCCCAAAGAGGAACTGAAGCTTTCTTT. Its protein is CASAPQRGTEAFF.

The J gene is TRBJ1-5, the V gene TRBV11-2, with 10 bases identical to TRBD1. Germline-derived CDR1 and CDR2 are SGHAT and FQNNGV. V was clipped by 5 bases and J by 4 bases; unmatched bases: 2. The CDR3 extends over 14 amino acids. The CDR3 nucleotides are TGTGCCAGCAGCCGGACAGGGGGAAATCAGCCCCAGCATTTT. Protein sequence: CASSRTGGNQPQHF.

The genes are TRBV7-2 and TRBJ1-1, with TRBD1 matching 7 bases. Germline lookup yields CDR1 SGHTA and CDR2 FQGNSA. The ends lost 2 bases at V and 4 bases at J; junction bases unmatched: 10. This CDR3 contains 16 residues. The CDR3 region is CASSLFGGAGGTEAFF. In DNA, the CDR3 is TGTGCCAGCAGCTTATTTGGTGGGGCAGGGGGCACTGAAGCTTTCTTT.

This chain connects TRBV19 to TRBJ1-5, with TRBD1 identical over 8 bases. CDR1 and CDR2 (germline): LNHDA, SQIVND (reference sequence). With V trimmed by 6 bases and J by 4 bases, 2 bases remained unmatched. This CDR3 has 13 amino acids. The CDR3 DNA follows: TGTGCCAGTAGGAGGACAGGGAATCAGCCCCAGCATTTT. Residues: CASRRTGNQPQHF.

The CDR3 coding sequence is TGCGCCAGCAGCCAAGCTTCTCCGGGACAGGGCAATCAGCCCCAGCATTTT. Translation gives CASSQASPGQGNQPQHF. This chain joins TRBV4-1 and TRBJ1-5, with TRBD1 identical over 8 bases. Germline lookup yields CDR1 MGHRA and CDR2 YSYEKL. This CDR3 region has 17 residues. Losses at the gene ends were 1 base for V and 2 bases for J; bases not matched to a gene: 7.

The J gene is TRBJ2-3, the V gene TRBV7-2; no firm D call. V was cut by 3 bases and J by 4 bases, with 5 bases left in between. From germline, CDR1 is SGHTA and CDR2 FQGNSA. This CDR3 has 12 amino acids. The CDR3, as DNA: TGTGCCAGCAGCTTTTTCGCAGATACGCAGTATTTT. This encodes CASSFFADTQYF.

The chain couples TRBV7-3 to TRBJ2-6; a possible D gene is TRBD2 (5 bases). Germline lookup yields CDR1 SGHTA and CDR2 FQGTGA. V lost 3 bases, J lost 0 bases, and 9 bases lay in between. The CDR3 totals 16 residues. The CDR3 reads CASSLDSSSGANVLTF. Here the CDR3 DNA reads TGTGCCAGCAGCTTGGACTCGAGCTCTGGGGCCAACGTCCTGACTTTC.